The source of this TCR beta chain is a study of OX40 agonist ivuxolimab in advanced cancers. Whole-study context: Six ivuxolimab dose levels, 0.01 to 10 mg/kg, were given intravenously every 2 weeks. Each dose-escalation patient presented with hepatocellular carcinoma, melanoma, renal cell or head and neck cancer.

Sequencing was performed with immunoSEQ multiplex PCR; in TCRdb, only in-frame clones are kept and a portion is missing. The sample shows more than 15,000 clones, approximately 80% of them seen only once. This clone was recorded a few times. The germline CDR1 and CDR2 sequences are SGHVS and FNYEAQ. This CDR3 is 12 amino acids long. The germline V and J ends were trimmed by 0 bases and 4 bases, with 1 base remaining between them. The genes are TRBV7-6 and TRBJ2-1, with no clear D. The source was CD4+ or CD8+ T cells sorted from blood, collected in a trial of the OX40 agonist ivuxolimab. The source of this sequence is an adult with an advanced solid tumor such as melanoma, head and neck, liver or kidney cancer. The CDR3 loop reads CASSLAYNEQFF. DNA for the CDR3: TGTGCCAGCAGCTTAGCGTACAATGAGCAGTTCTTC.